The clone carrying this TCR beta chain appeared a few times. What it recognizes is unknown. This sample is drawn from a study of T-cell reconstitution after alpha-beta-depleted transplantation in children. Preparation of the TCRbeta library was carried out with unique molecular identifiers. A single record per CDR3 protein comes from TCRdb applying MiXCR to the PCR reads. Seen here are 300,000 or so distinct CDR3 sequences, around 25% observed once, and the top ten hold 9.5% to 13%. V was cut by 5 bases and J by 0 bases, with 14 bases left in between. This CDR3 spans 16 amino acids. Study findings and constraints: Reportedly, only several hundred clones from non-depleted graft cells drove alpha-beta T-cell counts at about two months.

The source material was PBMCs, mostly from graft donor cells, sampled 180 days after TCRalphabeta/CD19-depleted stem cell transplant. The sequence was collected from a male patient younger than 18 who had a stem cell transplant for acute lymphoblastic leukemia, so the T cells may come from the graft donor. V gene TRBV12-3 or TRBV12-4 combines with J gene TRBJ1-3; the D is unclear. The CDR3 loop is CASSKIGPDSGNTIYF. CDR3 DNA: TGTGCCAGCAGTAAGATCGGACCGGACTCTGGAAACACCATATATTTT.